These 27 T cell receptor beta chains were all obtained from the same sample, sequenced in a study of CD8 T cells in acute hepatitis C reinfection. Time point denoted: naive CD8 control sorted from an acute-time-point sample. Sequenced by immunoSEQ multiplex PCR; TCRdb stores in-frame clones only, minus some. The sample consists of about 38,000 clones, approximately 85% of them appearing once. The sequencing sample was made of naive CD8+ T cells from PBMCs. These receptors were obtained from a young woman who spontaneously cleared hepatitis C infection.

The V call is TRBV30, the J call TRBJ1-4, with D possibly TRBD1 on 6 matching bases. The germline V gene encodes CDR1 GTSNPN and CDR2 SVGIG (reference sequence). The CDR3 covers 13 residues. Deletions cut 2 bases from V and 6 bases from J, with 10 bases between. CDR3 protein: CAWSTRGDEKLFF. Here the CDR3 DNA reads TGTGCCTGGAGTACCAGGGGTGATGAAAAACTGTTTTTT.

V is TRBV7-9 and J is TRBJ2-7; no clear D. V gave up 1 base and J gave up 2 bases, with 12 bases separating them. CDR3 length equals 15 residues. Germline lookup yields CDR1 SEHNR and CDR2 FQNEAQ (reference sequence). Written as DNA, the CDR3 is TGTGCCAGCAGCTTAGACAGAACCTACCCCTACGAGCAGTACTTC. Translated: CASSLDRTYPYEQYF.

The V call is TRBV2, the J call TRBJ2-7, with a tentative D call TRBD2 (5 bases). Germline CDR1 SNHLY, CDR2 FYNNEI. Trimming took off 6 bases at V and 3 bases at J, with 21 bases between the two ends. The CDR3 covers 16 residues. The CDR3 region has the DNA TGTGCCAGCAGGGAGGAGACTGGAAATAACTACTACGAGCAGTACTTC. This translates into CASREETGNNYYEQYF.

The rearrangement uses TRBV7-6 and TRBJ1-2, with 7 nucleotides matching TRBD1. Germline V gene lookup returns CDR1 SGHVS and CDR2 FNYEAQ. Trimming removed 5 bases from V and 5 bases from J; junction bases left unmatched: 8. The CDR3 sequence is 14 residues long. Here the CDR3 DNA reads TGTGCCAGCAGCCCTTGGACAGGTTATTATGGCTACACCTTC. Translation: CASSPWTGYYGYTF.

The chain uses TRBV27 and TRBJ2-1; TRBD2 might be the D (5 bases). The germline CDR1 and CDR2 sequences are MNHEY and SMNVEV (reference sequence). The CDR3 loop spans 15 amino acids. V lost 3 bases and J 12 bases, leaving 21 bases between the germline ends. The CDR3 DNA follows: TGTGCCAGCAGTTTGTTTGGTGTGGACTTAAGACTGCAGTTCTTC. Amino acid sequence: CASSLFGVDLRLQFF.

The CDR3 DNA reads TGTGCCAGCAGCCTGGGGGATTATCAGCCCCAGCATTTT. This sequence encodes CASSLGDYQPQHF. This chain joins TRBV2 and TRBJ1-5; D possibly corresponds to TRBD1 (5 bases). Germline CDR1 reads SNHLY; CDR2 reads FYNNEI. Trimming took 6 bases from V and 5 from J, leaving 11 bases between them. The CDR3 has 13 amino acids.

The chain uses TRBV7-7 and TRBJ2-1, with D perhaps TRBD2 (6 bases). Germline values: CDR1 SSHAT, CDR2 FNYEAQ (reference sequence). This CDR3 comprises 16 residues. Trimming removed 3 bases at V and 9 bases at J, with 21 bases between. The chain's CDR3 is CASSLISGTPGGEQFF. Here the CDR3 DNA reads TGTGCCAGCAGCTTGATCTCCGGGACCCCCGGGGGTGAGCAGTTCTTC. The full variable domain, its missing parts supplied by reference TRBV7-7 and TRBJ2-1, is GAGVSQSPRYKVTKRGQDVTLRCDPISSHATLYWYQQALGQGPEFLTYFNYEAQPDKSGLPSDRFSAERPEGSISTLTIQRTEQRDSAMYRCASSLISGTPGGEQFFGPGTRLTVL.

This rearrangement joins TRBV4-2 to TRBJ2-1; TRBD2 matches 8 bases. This CDR3 is 15 amino acids long. Germline CDR1 is LGHNA and CDR2 is YNFKEQ. V gave up 3 bases and J gave up 8 bases; unmatched junction bases: 9. CDR3 sequence reads: CASSQQGLGVDEQFF. CDR3 nucleotide sequence: TGTGCCAGCAGCCAGCAGGGACTAGGTGTCGATGAGCAGTTCTTC.

Only a few counts were recorded for this clone. The gene calls are TRBV25-1 and TRBJ1-2, with D unclear. Germline V lookup: CDR1 MGHDK, CDR2 SYGVNS. The CDR3 is 10 residues long. V lost 8 bases and J 7 bases, leaving 8 bases between the germline ends. In DNA form, the CDR3 reads TGTGCCAGCTGGGCTGGTGGCTACACCTTC. This encodes CASWAGGYTF.

This chain joins TRBV18 and TRBJ2-7, with D perhaps TRBD2 (5 bases). The germline V gene has CDR1 KGHSH and CDR2 LQKENI. V lost 3 bases and J lost 3, with 6 bases in between. This CDR3 contains 12 residues. In DNA, the CDR3 is TGTGCCAGCTCACCCGGGGTCTACGAGCAGTACTTC. Residues: CASSPGVYEQYF.

This clone was picked up one time. This chain connects TRBV4-2 to TRBJ2-3, with 12 positions matching TRBD2. The ends lost 2 bases at V and 4 bases at J; junction bases unmatched: 1. Germline CDR1 LGHNA, CDR2 YNFKEQ. The CDR3 spans 15 residues. CDR3 nucleotide sequence: TGTGCCAGCAGCCAAACTAGCGGGAGGCCAGATACGCAGTATTTT. As protein: CASSQTSGRPDTQYF.

This clone occurred a few times. This chain uses TRBV6-6 with TRBJ1-1; 8 positions match TRBD1. V lost 4 bases to trimming and J lost 5 bases; unmatched junction nucleotides: 3. This CDR3 contains 13 residues. The germline V gene has CDR1 MNHNY and CDR2 SVGAGI (reference sequence). The CDR3 loop is CASSSQGGTEAFF. The CDR3 bases are TGTGCCAGCAGTTCACAGGGGGGGACTGAAGCTTTCTTT.

The chain joins TRBV23-1 to TRBJ2-3; D possibly corresponds to TRBD2 (5 bases). Being an ORF, TRBV23-1 has a function that is uncertain. This CDR3 is 12 amino acids long. V was pared by 3 bases and J by 10 bases, with 11 bases between. The chain's CDR3 is CASSQVRAAQYF. CDR3 nucleotide sequence: TGCGCCAGCAGTCAGGTAAGAGCGGCGCAGTATTTT.

This clone was seen just once. The gene calls are TRBV9 and TRBJ2-1; 13 bases are shared with TRBD2. Trimming cost V 3 bases and J 9 bases; bases outside gene matches: 6. The germline V gene has CDR1 SGDLS and CDR2 YYNGEE. The CDR3 is 15 amino acids. CDR3 residues: CASSAGLAGDSEQFF. The CDR3 nucleotides are TGTGCCAGCAGCGCTGGACTAGCGGGGGATAGTGAGCAGTTCTTC.

The chain carries TRBV11-2 and TRBJ2-5, with 7 positions matching TRBD1. CDR1 and CDR2 (germline): SGHAT, FQNNGV. The CDR3 sequence is 13 residues long. The trim removed 5 bases at V and 4 bases at J, leaving 4 bases unmatched. This CDR3 is CASSPGTAETQYF. As DNA, the CDR3 is TGTGCCAGCAGCCCAGGGACAGCAGAGACCCAGTACTTC.

The rearrangement uses TRBV27 and TRBJ2-7; D remains ambiguous. Trimming pared 3 bases from V and 2 bases from J, leaving 8 bases between. Germline V gene sequence: CDR1 MNHEY, CDR2 SMNVEV (reference sequence). The CDR3 is made up of 13 amino acids. The DNA of the CDR3 is TGTGCCAGCAGTTTTGACGGGCCCTACGAGCAGTACTTC. This sequence encodes CASSFDGPYEQYF.

CDR3 in amino acids: CASSLGTTDTQYF. The DNA of the CDR3 is TGTGCCAGCAGCTTAGGAACAACAGATACGCAGTATTTT. V gene TRBV11-3 combines with J gene TRBJ2-3, with no clear D. The CDR3 runs to 13 residues. In germline, CDR1 is SGHNT, CDR2 YENEEA. V was shortened by 1 base and J by 3 bases, with 5 bases between the two germline ends.

The rearrangement uses TRBV9 and TRBJ2-3; 8 positions agree with TRBD2. Germline V lookup: CDR1 SGDLS, CDR2 YYNGEE. J lost 0 bases, V lost 0 bases, and 9 bases had no gene match. This CDR3 comprises 18 residues. CDR3 nucleotide sequence: TGTGCCAGCAGCGTAGACCCCTTAGCGGGACTTAGCACAGATACGCAGTATTTT. Its protein is CASSVDPLAGLSTDTQYF.

The rearrangement joins TRBV9 to TRBJ2-1; possibly TRBD2 for D (6 bases). The CDR3 is made up of 13 amino acids. Germline V gene sequence: CDR1 SGDLS, CDR2 YYNGEE. V gave up 4 bases and J gave up 7 bases, with 12 bases separating them. The CDR3 nucleotides are TGTGCCAGCAGCCCCCCTGGGAGGAATGAGCAGTTCTTC. Translating it yields CASSPPGRNEQFF.

The V call is TRBV5-6, the J call TRBJ2-7, with D uncertain. Germline lookup yields CDR1 SGHDT and CDR2 YYEEEE. This CDR3 contains 16 residues. V shed 6 bases and J shed 0 bases, with 19 bases lying between them. For the CDR3, the DNA is TGTGCCAGCACCTCCGTGGATATGAGAAGCTCCTACGAGCAGTACTTC. It encodes CASTSVDMRSSYEQYF.

This clone was picked up one time. The chain has TRBV6-6 and TRBJ2-3; D is possibly TRBD1 (5 bases). This CDR3 has 14 amino acids. From germline, CDR1 is MNHNY and CDR2 SVGAGI (reference sequence). V gave up 2 bases and J gave up 6 bases, with 12 bases separating them. CDR3 sequence: CASSYQGPQDTQYF. In DNA, the CDR3 is TGTGCCAGCAGTTACCAGGGTCCTCAGGATACGCAGTATTTT.

This chain links TRBV4-1 with TRBJ1-5; maybe TRBD1 (5 bases). The CDR3 is 15 amino acids. Germline loops: CDR1 MGHRA, CDR2 YSYEKL. Between the trimmed V and J ends, which lost 4 bases and 5 bases, there was a span of 15 bases. The DNA for the CDR3 is TGCGCCAGCAGCCTCGACCCGGACATTGATCAGCCCCAGCATTTT. This encodes CASSLDPDIDQPQHF.

The chain combines TRBV7-9 with TRBJ2-5; D is unclear. Germline values: CDR1 SEHNR, CDR2 FQNEAQ (reference sequence). V was clipped by 8 bases and J by 5 bases, with 6 bases between them. The CDR3 is 10 amino acids. Here the CDR3 reads CASGRETQYF. The CDR3 DNA sequence: TGTGCCAGCGGCCGGGAGACCCAGTACTTC.

The chain combines TRBV7-6 with TRBJ2-5; 9 nucleotides align to TRBD1. CDR1 is SGHVS, CDR2 FNYEAQ, per germline. The CDR3 length is 15 residues. V was clipped by 5 bases and J by 5 bases; unmatched bases: 9. CDR3 DNA: TGTGCCAGCAGCCCCCCAGGGACAGGGTACGAGACCCAGTACTTC. As protein: CASSPPGTGYETQYF.

This clone turned up a few times. The rearrangement uses TRBV18 and TRBJ1-1, with TRBD1 matching 7 bases. From germline, CDR1 is KGHSH and CDR2 LQKENI. Unmatched junction bases numbered 9, after V lost 1 base and J lost 1 base. There are 17 residues in the CDR3. CDR3 loop: CASSPLMIGQANTEAFF. The DNA for the CDR3 is TGTGCCAGCTCACCACTAATGATCGGACAGGCGAACACTGAAGCTTTCTTT.

V and J are TRBV19 and TRBJ1-3, with unresolved D. The germline gives CDR1 LNHDA, CDR2 SQIVND (reference sequence). V was clipped by 4 bases and J by 4 bases, with 14 bases between them. The CDR3 extends over 15 amino acids. The CDR3 nucleotides read TGTGCCAGTAGTACGAAGGAAAACTCCGGAAACACCATATATTTT. It yields the protein CASSTKENSGNTIYF.

The chain links TRBV9 to TRBJ1-4; D ambiguous. The CDR3 has 15 residues. Germline loops: CDR1 SGDLS, CDR2 YYNGEE. Trimming stripped 1 base from V and 7 bases from J, with 14 bases between. The CDR3 region is CASSVWSGKAEKLFF. CDR3 nucleotides: TGTGCCAGCAGCGTATGGTCGGGGAAGGCTGAAAAACTGTTTTTT.